The 31 T cell receptor beta chains in this list originate from one sample, sequenced in a study of T cell responses to AZD1222 COVID-19 vaccine. TCRdb's copy holds only in-frame clones and misses some; the assay was immunoSEQ multiplex PCR. The data contain about 110,000 clones, approximately 85% of them singletons. Here the sequenced sample was peripheral blood, taken on day 0 of MenACWY control vaccination. The origin of the receptors is an adult in good health.

The chain couples TRBV4-2 to TRBJ2-1; TRBD2 matches 14 bases. The junction had 7 bases not matched to a gene; V was cut back by 0 bases and J by 12 bases. CDR1 LGHNA and CDR2 YNFKEQ come from the germline V gene. This CDR3 has 16 amino acids. The CDR3 protein is CASSQDGTSGSDRQFF. The CDR3 bases are TGTGCCAGCAGCCAAGATGGGACTAGCGGGAGCGATCGGCAGTTCTTC.

The V call is TRBV3-1 (or the pseudogene TRBV3-2), the J call TRBJ1-2; no firm D call. The CDR3 has 13 residues. CDR1 and CDR2 from the germline V gene are LGHDT and YNNKEL (reference sequence). Trimming removed 7 bases at V and 1 base at J, with 10 bases between. Here the CDR3 DNA reads TGTGCCAGCACTCAGCGGGGTAACTATGGCTACACCTTC. Protein product: CASTQRGNYGYTF.

The chain couples TRBV4-2 to TRBJ2-1; a possible D gene is TRBD2 (6 bases). Germline CDR1 and CDR2: LGHNA and YNFKEQ. The V and J ends lost 2 bases and 8 bases respectively, with 13 bases between them. This CDR3 comprises 14 residues. CDR3 coding DNA: TGTGCCAGCAGCCAAAACCGACTAGACTATGAGCAGTTCTTC. Its protein is CASSQNRLDYEQFF.

The chain links TRBV5-4 to TRBJ1-2; 10 nucleotides agree with TRBD1. There are 14 residues in the CDR3. Germline assignment: CDR1 SGHNT and CDR2 YYREEE (reference sequence). Unmatched junction bases numbered 4, after V lost 4 bases and J lost 4 bases. The CDR3 bases are TGTGCCAGCAGCCCCCGGGACAGGGGCTATGGCTACACCTTC. This codes for CASSPRDRGYGYTF.

The V and J genes are TRBV7-7 and TRBJ1-1; D remains ambiguous. The germline V gene has CDR1 SSHAT and CDR2 FNYEAQ (reference sequence). This CDR3 comprises 13 residues. V was pared by 1 base and J by 0 bases, with 3 bases between. The CDR3 bases are TGTGCCAGCAGCTTAGAGCTGAACACTGAAGCTTTCTTT. Amino acid sequence: CASSLELNTEAFF.

This clone appeared once. The CDR3 region is CARQGLHYEQYF. CDR3 coding DNA: TGTGCCAGACAGGGGCTCCACTACGAGCAGTACTTC. The chain recombines TRBV2 with TRBJ2-7; 7 bases are a match to TRBD1. Germline-derived CDR1 and CDR2 are SNHLY and FYNNEI. The CDR3 is 12 residues long. V dropped 9 bases and J dropped 3; count of bases not matched to a gene: 5.

Concerning this clone: One end of the junction fails to match germline, which may point to a read error. The rearrangement uses TRBV7-7 and TRBJ2-4; possible D gene TRBD1, 5 bases. The CDR3 consists of 16 residues. CDR1 is SSHAT and CDR2 is FNYEAQ in the germline V gene (reference sequence). The CDR3 sequence is CASIRDSPLAKNIQYF. CDR3 nucleotides: TGTGCTAGCATCCGTGACAGTCCCCTAGCCAAAAACATTCAGTACTTC.

The chain links TRBV7-2 to TRBJ1-1; no reliable D call. This CDR3 spans 14 amino acids. V was pared by 1 base and J by 6 bases, with 12 bases between. Germline V CDR1 and CDR2: SGHTA, FQGNSA. The CDR3 loop reads CASSLGGRVSEAFF. The DNA for the CDR3 is TGTGCCAGCAGCTTAGGTGGCCGGGTGTCTGAAGCTTTCTTT. Supplemented by reference TRBV7-2 and TRBJ1-1, the full variable domain reads GAGVSQSPSNKVTEKGKDVELRCDPISGHTALYWYRQSLGQGLEFLIYFQGNSAPDKSGLPSDRFSAERTGGSVSTLTIQRTQQEDSAVYLCASSLGGRVSEAFFGQGTRLTVV.

The genes are TRBV15 and TRBJ2-4; 8 nucleotides match TRBD1. CDR1 and CDR2 from the germline V gene are LNHNV and YYDKDF (reference sequence). CDR3 size: 17 residues. V gave up 0 bases and J gave up 6 bases; unmatched junction bases: 10. The DNA for the CDR3 is TGTGCCACCAGCAGAGATCCGGGGGCAGGGGGCGGAAACATTCAGTACTTC. It yields the protein CATSRDPGAGGGNIQYF.

This chain's CDR3 is CASSSHTGAYGEKLFF. Written as DNA, the CDR3 is TGTGCCAGCAGTTCACACACAGGGGCCTATGGGGAAAAACTGTTTTTT. This chain uses TRBV27 with TRBJ1-4; TRBD1 matches 7 bases. The ends lost 4 bases at V and 8 bases at J; junction bases unmatched: 13. The V gene's germline CDR1 is MNHEY and CDR2 SMNVEV (reference sequence). The CDR3 sequence is 16 residues long.

This chain uses TRBV5-8 with TRBJ2-7; D call uncertain. Germline V gene sequence: CDR1 SGHTS, CDR2 YDEGEE. The CDR3 length is 13 residues. Between the trimmed V and J ends, which lost 4 bases and 0 bases, there was a span of 8 bases. CDR3 coding DNA: TGTGCCAGCAGCCTCCTGAACTCCTACGAGCAGTACTTC. Its protein product is CASSLLNSYEQYF.

In regard to this clone: Germline and junction disagree at one end, which may indicate a read error. The chain combines TRBV4-1 with TRBJ2-2; the match to TRBD1 covers 7 bases. This CDR3 has 18 residues. Germline V gene data show CDR1 as MGHRA and CDR2 as YSYEKL. The CDR3 DNA reads as TGCGCCCGCAGCCTCCGGGGAGACAGGGCGGTGAACACCGGGGAGCTGTTTTTT. Amino acids: CARSLRGDRAVNTGELFF.

This clone was counted ten times or more. This chain connects TRBV3-1 (or the pseudogene TRBV3-2) to TRBJ1-2; 8 nucleotides match TRBD1. V lost 3 bases, J lost 7 bases, and 10 bases stayed unmatched. CDR3 length: 15 residues. The V gene's germline CDR1 is LGHDT and CDR2 YNNKEL (reference sequence). In nucleotides, the CDR3 is TGTGCCAGCAGCCAGCAGGACAGGGTTCGGCTTGGCTACACCTTC. Amino acids: CASSQQDRVRLGYTF.

The V and J genes are TRBV19 and TRBJ1-5; possible D gene TRBD1, 5 bases. This CDR3 has 18 residues. The ends were cut back, 0 bases at V and 0 bases at J, with 15 bases in the middle. Germline values: CDR1 LNHDA, CDR2 SQIVND (reference sequence). The CDR3, as DNA: TGTGCCAGTAGTATAGATCTTGAGACAGCGATTAGCAATCAGCCCCAGCATTTT. Its translation: CASSIDLETAISNQPQHF.

V is TRBV12-5 and J is TRBJ2-5, with a tentative D call TRBD1 (5 bases). Germline-derived CDR1 and CDR2 are LGHNT and FRNRAP. The CDR3 consists of 13 residues. V was trimmed by 3 bases and J by 5 bases, leaving 10 bases between them. The CDR3 region has the DNA TGTGCTAGTGGTTTAGGGGCAGGGGAGACCCAGTACTTC. Translating gives CASGLGAGETQYF.

The CDR3 here is CATSPGQDYGYTF. DNA of the CDR3: TGTGCCACGTCCCCGGGACAGGACTATGGCTACACCTTC. This sequence joins TRBV24-1 and TRBJ1-2; 8 nucleotides match TRBD1. CDR1 and CDR2 (germline): KGHDR, SFDVKD. V gave up 10 bases and J gave up 3 bases; unmatched junction bases: 6. CDR3 size: 13 residues.

The rearrangement links TRBV21-1 to TRBJ1-1. TRBV21-1 is listed as a pseudogene. This CDR3 comprises 14 residues. Here the CDR3 DNA reads TGTGCCAGCAGCACATCGGAGGACAACGGGGAAGCTTTCTTT. Translation gives CASSTSEDNGEAFF.

The chain employs TRBV7-9 and TRBJ1-2; TRBD1 matches at 7 bases. The J segment lost 0 bases and the V segment lost 3 bases, leaving 4 bases of the junction unmatched. Germline V lookup: CDR1 SEHNR, CDR2 FQNEAQ (reference sequence). This CDR3 comprises 15 residues. DNA of the CDR3: TGTGCCAGCAGCTTCGGGACAGCCTCTAACTATGGCTACACCTTC. Protein product: CASSFGTASNYGYTF.

The V call is TRBV13, the J call TRBJ1-1, with TRBD1 matching 7 bases. There are 15 residues in the CDR3. Unmatched junction bases numbered 6, after V lost 5 bases and J lost 0 bases. Germline values: CDR1 PRHDT, CDR2 FYEKMQ (reference sequence). The CDR3 nucleotides read TGTGCCAGCAGCCCTAGACAGGGTATGAACACTGAAGCTTTCTTT. This codes for CASSPRQGMNTEAFF.

This rearrangement joins TRBV11-1 to TRBJ1-3; tentatively, D is TRBD1 (5 bases). The CDR3 contains 16 residues. CDR1 and CDR2 (germline): SGHAT, FQDESV (reference sequence). Deletions cut 2 bases from V and 4 bases from J, with 15 bases between. CDR3 nucleotides: TGTGCCAGCAGCTTAATGACAGTCCTGGAAGGAAACACCATATATTTT. Translation: CASSLMTVLEGNTIYF.

This chain joins TRBV11-2 and TRBJ2-7, with no clear D. Trimming left V 5 bases short and J 7 bases short, with 12 bases between. CDR3 length: 12 amino acids. Germline values: CDR1 SGHAT, CDR2 FQNNGV. Here the CDR3 DNA reads TGTGCCAGCAGCCTCTCGACTGGGGAGCAGTACTTC. Translation gives CASSLSTGEQYF.

This chain joins TRBV11-2 and TRBJ2-1; TRBD2 might be the D (5 bases). The V end was cut by 10 bases, the J end by 3 bases, with 10 bases between. Looked up from germline, CDR1 is SGHAT and CDR2 is FQNNGV. The length of the CDR3 is 12 residues. This chain's CDR3 is CATQADYNEQFF. CDR3 DNA: TGTGCCACTCAAGCGGACTACAATGAGCAGTTCTTC.

V and J are TRBV21-1 and TRBJ2-1. TRBV21-1 is an annotated pseudogene. The CDR3 extends over 18 amino acids. CDR3 DNA: TGTGCCAGCAGCAAAGGTGGCAGCATGGATTTACCCTACAATGAGCAGTTCTTC. It specifies CASSKGGSMDLPYNEQFF.

The chain recombines TRBV4-2 with TRBJ1-2; 10 bases line up with TRBD1. With 3 bases clipped from V and 4 bases from J, the junction kept 5 bases outside the gene matches. Per germline, CDR1 LGHNA and CDR2 YNFKEQ. The CDR3 is made up of 15 amino acids. The CDR3 coding sequence is TGTGCCAGCAGCCAGGGCCGACAGGGGGCCTATGGCTACACCTTC. It specifies CASSQGRQGAYGYTF.

The chain recombines TRBV19 with TRBJ2-2; 7 positions match TRBD1. The CDR3 sequence is 17 residues long. Per germline, CDR1 LNHDA and CDR2 SQIVND (reference sequence). The V and J ends lost 6 bases and 4 bases, in that order; junction bases with no gene match: 14. This chain's CDR3 is CASSPPDRVGATGELFF. CDR3 nucleotides: TGTGCCAGTAGCCCCCCAGACAGGGTGGGTGCCACCGGGGAGCTGTTTTTT. The full variable domain, with the rest looked up from reference TRBV19 and TRBJ2-2, is DGGITQSPKYLFRKEGQNVTLSCEQNLNHDAMYWYRQDPGQGLRLIYYSQIVNDFQKGDIAEGYSVSREKKESFPLTVTSAQKNPTAFYLCASSPPDRVGATGELFFGEGSRLTVL.

The table lists this clone with a few counts. V usage is TRBV7-2 and J usage is TRBJ2-2; D remains unclear. Between the trimmed V and J ends, which lost 5 bases and 4 bases, there was a span of 8 bases. Germline assignment: CDR1 SGHTA and CDR2 FQGNSA. The CDR3 contains 13 residues. The CDR3 region has the DNA TGTGCCAGCAGCCCCCTGGGCACCGGGGAGCTGTTTTTT. It yields the protein CASSPLGTGELFF. The variable domain in full, with the rest retrieved from reference TRBV7-2 and TRBJ2-2, is GAGVSQSPSNKVTEKGKDVELRCDPISGHTALYWYRQSLGQGLEFLIYFQGNSAPDKSGLPSDRFSAERTGGSVSTLTIQRTQQEDSAVYLCASSPLGTGELFFGEGSRLTVL.

The rearrangement uses TRBV6-5 and TRBJ2-7, with no clear D. Per germline, CDR1 MNHEY and CDR2 SVGAGI. The CDR3 length is 11 residues. The ends were cut back, 4 bases at V and 2 bases at J, with 3 bases in the middle. The CDR3 bases are TGTGCCAGCAGTTTTACCTACGAGCAGTACTTC. Translation gives CASSFTYEQYF.

The DNA of the CDR3 is TGTGCCAGAAGTTACAGGGGGCTCTATCCCTATGGCTACACCTTC. Its translation: CARSYRGLYPYGYTF. This chain joins TRBV7-5 and TRBJ1-2; the D call in the table, TRBD1, was not verified against the DNA. TRBV7-5 is a listed pseudogene. The CDR3 contains 15 residues.

The V and J genes are TRBV27 and TRBJ2-7; TRBD2 is a possible D gene (6 bases). Trimming left V 0 bases short and J 10 bases short, with 19 bases between. Germline-derived CDR1 and CDR2 are MNHEY and SMNVEV (reference sequence). The CDR3 is made up of 15 amino acids. The CDR3 DNA reads TGTGCCAGCAGTTTATCGGTCGGGGGAACGCGAGAACAGTACTTC. Protein: CASSLSVGGTREQYF.

The J gene is TRBJ2-1, the V gene TRBV12-3 or TRBV12-4; D is undetermined. The CDR3 contains 11 residues. Trimming left V 6 bases short and J 10 bases short, with 10 bases between. The CDR3 DNA reads as TGTGCCAGCAGCCTTAATAACGAGCAGTTCTTC. As protein: CASSLNNEQFF.

The chain uses TRBV19 and TRBJ2-3, with TRBD2 as a possible D gene (6 bases). Trimming left V 4 bases short and J 3 bases short, with 11 bases between. The CDR3 covers 14 residues. CDR1 is LNHDA and CDR2 is SQIVND in the germline V gene (reference sequence). This CDR3 is CASSTSGGTDTQYF. The DNA of the CDR3 is TGTGCCAGTAGTACCAGTGGGGGGACAGATACGCAGTATTTT.